This T cell receptor (beta chain) emerged from a study of naive and memory T cell subsets. Whole-study results and caveats: Tuberculin site TCR excess was interpreted as type IV hypersensitivity infiltration. Both skin biopsy types reportedly yielded TCRs, tuberculin sites far more.

In its sample, this clonotype was seen many times. Its antigen remains unknown. CDR3 length: 12 residues. The ends were cut back, 6 bases at V and 9 bases at J, with 14 bases in the middle. The V gene's germline CDR1 is KGHSH and CDR2 LQKENI. Noted treatment: skin biopsy from PPD injection site in Mantoux-positive individual. The library had UMIs added by 3' ligation of an oligonucleotide to TCR cDNA. Ligated cDNA underwent four rounds of PCR with nested alpha and beta constant region primers and SP2. Reverse transcription of blood and skin TCR RNA was primed at alpha and beta constant regions. TCRdb re-derived calls from the UMI-ligation and nested PCR reads in MiXCR, one entry per CDR3 protein. The data hold roughly 13,000 distinct CDR3 sequences, with about 5% observed a single time.

The sequence was collected from an adult in good health. This chain uses TRBV18 with TRBJ2-5, with D uncertain. The sequences come from skin, collected from a tuberculin skin test site. CDR3 DNA: TGTGCCAGCTCCCCGAAGACGACTCCCCAGTACTTC. Translated, it gives CASSPKTTPQYF.